This T cell receptor (beta chain) was retrieved from a study of blood T cell repertoires in COVID-19. Overall study: Samples taken during acute and convalescent COVID-19 were collected in the United States, Italy and Spain. PBMCs, B-cell-depleted T cells, or T cells were the source of the cDNA or gDNA that made up the material.

Repertoires were generated with immunoSEQ multiplex PCR, while TCRdb's copy carries only in-frame clones and drops some. Among more than 150,000 clones listed, about 90% were seen once. Between the trimmed V and J ends, which lost 10 bases and 2 bases, there was a span of 9 bases. The CDR3 has 12 residues. Germline V lookup: CDR1 SNHLY, CDR2 FYNNEI. This chain connects TRBV2 to TRBJ1-3; TRBD1 is a possible D gene (5 bases). What was sequenced was peripheral blood. This TCR derives from a man aged 50 to 59 with acute or convalescent COVID-19. This CDR3 is CATGGTGNTIYF. DNA for the CDR3: TGTGCCACGGGGGGGACTGGAAACACCATATATTTT.